This entry lists 27 T cell receptor beta chains sequenced from one sample in a study of blood T cell repertoires in COVID-19. Repertoires were generated with immunoSEQ multiplex PCR, while TCRdb's copy carries only in-frame clones and drops some. Among more than 95,000 clones listed, over 75% were seen once. Sample: peripheral blood. Receptor source: a human donor with active COVID-19. The donor label of this sample is uncertain.

This clone has a single count. The V and J genes are TRBV2 and TRBJ1-2; TRBD1 aligns across 9 bases. CDR3 length: 13 residues. The trim removed 4 bases at V and 7 bases at J, leaving 4 bases unmatched. The V gene's germline CDR1 is SNHLY and CDR2 FYNNEI. The CDR3 DNA sequence: TGTGCCAGCAGTGGGGACAGGGACACTGGCTACACCTTC. It translates to CASSGDRDTGYTF.

This chain links TRBV19 with TRBJ1-2; D perhaps matches TRBD1 (5 bases). Germline V CDR1 and CDR2: LNHDA, SQIVND (reference sequence). The CDR3 has 13 amino acids. Trimming removed 5 bases from V and 5 bases from J, with 12 bases in between. The CDR3: CASSPGRVYGYTF. The CDR3 region has the DNA TGTGCCAGTAGTCCCGGCAGGGTGTATGGCTACACCTTC.

This clone was seen only a few times. The CDR3 protein is CASSQRGTGNTIYF. In DNA form, the CDR3 reads TGTGCCAGCAGCCAACGAGGGACTGGAAACACCATATATTTT. This rearrangement joins TRBV3-1 (or the pseudogene TRBV3-2) to TRBJ1-3; the D is unclear. This CDR3 spans 14 amino acids. Deletions cut 2 bases from V and 2 bases from J, with 7 bases between. The germline CDR1 and CDR2 sequences are LGHDT and YNNKEL (reference sequence).

The chain combines TRBV14 with TRBJ2-5, with D possibly TRBD1 on 5 matching bases. Germline CDR1 is SGHDN and CDR2 is FVKESK. V was clipped by 4 bases and J by 0 bases, with 9 bases between them. The CDR3 sequence is 14 residues long. CDR3 residues: CASSPDRNQETQYF. In DNA, the CDR3 is TGTGCCAGCAGCCCCGACAGAAACCAAGAGACCCAGTACTTC.

This clone occurred once. Here the CDR3 reads CASSSQGTTHQPQHF. CDR3 sequence (DNA): TGTGCCAGCAGCTCACAGGGGACCACTCATCAGCCCCAGCATTTT. This sequence joins TRBV7-2 and TRBJ1-5, with 7 bases matching TRBD1. The J segment lost 5 bases and the V segment lost 4 bases, leaving 8 bases of the junction unmatched. Germline-derived CDR1 and CDR2 are SGHTA and FQGNSA. The CDR3 length is 15 residues.

The rearrangement links TRBV27 to TRBJ1-1; D not resolved. The CDR3 has 14 amino acids. V dropped 6 bases and J dropped 1 base, with 12 bases sitting between them. Germline assignment: CDR1 MNHEY and CDR2 SMNVEV (reference sequence). DNA of the CDR3: TGTGCCAGCAGAAGGGCAGGAGGGAACACTGAAGCTTTCTTT. Its translation: CASRRAGGNTEAFF.

J is TRBJ2-1 and V is TRBV6-5; possible D gene TRBD1, 6 bases. CDR1 is MNHEY and CDR2 is SVGAGI in the germline V gene. The CDR3 is 15 amino acids. The V end was cut by 2 bases, the J end by 0 bases, with 8 bases between. The CDR3 here is CASSYGTSSYNEQFF. CDR3 sequence (DNA): TGTGCCAGCAGTTACGGGACAAGCTCCTACAATGAGCAGTTCTTC.

J is TRBJ2-5 and V is TRBV5-5; 8 nucleotides agree with TRBD2. The CDR3 consists of 16 residues. With V trimmed by 0 bases and J by 7 bases, 11 bases remained unmatched. CDR1 and CDR2 from the germline V gene are SGHKS and YYEKEE (reference sequence). CDR3 protein: CASSLDSSGWSGTQYF. For the CDR3, the DNA is TGTGCCAGCAGCTTGGATTCTAGCGGGTGGAGTGGGACCCAGTACTTC.

The rearrangement joins TRBV29-1 to TRBJ1-3; D is undetermined. The CDR3 has 13 amino acids. Trimming took 7 bases from V and 0 from J, leaving 10 bases between them. Germline CDR1 is SQVTM and CDR2 is ANQGSEA. This CDR3 is CSGGGSSGNTIYF. DNA of the CDR3: TGCAGCGGAGGCGGGAGCTCTGGAAACACCATATATTTT.

The V gene is TRBV6-5, the J gene TRBJ1-1; 8 positions match TRBD1. CDR3 length: 15 residues. Per germline, CDR1 MNHEY and CDR2 SVGAGI. V lost 4 bases, J lost 4 bases, and 8 bases stayed unmatched. This CDR3 is CASSSWTGRSTEAFF. The CDR3, as DNA: TGTGCCAGCAGTTCCTGGACAGGGAGGAGCACTGAAGCTTTCTTT.

The V call is TRBV6-7, the J call TRBJ1-5; 9 nucleotides align to TRBD1. TRBV6-7 is an ORF, and what it does is uncertain. The CDR3 consists of 11 residues. Germline trimming cut 11 bases from V and 5 bases from J; bases unmatched to any gene: 1. The CDR3 here is CARDRDQPQHF. DNA of the CDR3: TGTGCCCGGGACAGGGATCAGCCCCAGCATTTT.

The chain recombines TRBV7-2 with TRBJ2-1, with 10 bases matching TRBD2. V shed 1 base and J 5 bases; nucleotides not matched to a gene: 8. The length of the CDR3 is 17 residues. Germline-derived CDR1 and CDR2 are SGHTA and FQGNSA. The CDR3 reads CASSLGGSGGTNNEQFF. The CDR3 DNA is TGTGCCAGCAGCTTAGGGGGTAGCGGGGGGACCAACAATGAGCAGTTCTTC. Full variable domain (outside the CDR3, taken from reference TRBV7-2 and TRBJ2-1): GAGVSQSPSNKVTEKGKDVELRCDPISGHTALYWYRQSLGQGLEFLIYFQGNSAPDKSGLPSDRFSAERTGGSVSTLTIQRTQQEDSAVYLCASSLGGSGGTNNEQFFGPGTRLTVL.

In its sample, this clone was seen once. The genes are TRBV3-1 (or the pseudogene TRBV3-2) and TRBJ1-5; 8 positions agree with TRBD1. The V gene end was trimmed by 2 bases and the J gene end by 5 bases; junction bases not matched to a gene: 11. The germline CDR1 and CDR2 sequences are LGHDT and YNNKEL (reference sequence). CDR3 length: 17 amino acids. DNA of the CDR3: TGTGCCAGCAGCCAAAGCAGACTTACAGGGGGAGATCAGCCCCAGCATTTT. The encoded protein is CASSQSRLTGGDQPQHF.

The rearrangement joins TRBV7-8 to TRBJ2-7; 8 bases agree with TRBD1. The CDR3 runs 17 residues. The V segment lost 5 bases and the J segment 3 bases; nucleotides outside the gene matches: 15. Looked up from germline, CDR1 is SGHVS and CDR2 is FQNEAQ. In DNA, the CDR3 is TGTGCCAGCAGCCAAAGGGTGGTGGCAGGGGGCTTCTACGAGCAGTACTTC. Translating it yields CASSQRVVAGGFYEQYF.

V gene TRBV9 combines with J gene TRBJ1-1; 7 bases agree with TRBD1. The CDR3 has 14 amino acids. The V gene's germline CDR1 is SGDLS and CDR2 YYNGEE. Trimming at V came to 4 bases and at J to 1 base, leaving 4 bases not matched to a gene. CDR3 bases: TGTGCCAGCAGCCTCGGGACAGCGAACACTGAAGCTTTCTTT. Amino acid sequence: CASSLGTANTEAFF.

The CDR3 protein is CASSQGQTEAFF. The CDR3 DNA sequence: TGCGCCAGCAGCCAAGGACAGACCGAAGCTTTCTTT. V is TRBV4-3 and J is TRBJ1-1; TRBD1 is a possible D gene (5 bases). The CDR3 consists of 12 residues. Germline assignment: CDR1 LGHNA and CDR2 YSLEER. V gave up 1 base and J gave up 8 bases, with 8 bases separating them.

The V and J genes are TRBV6-2 or TRBV6-3 and TRBJ1-1; no clear D. V was pared by 2 bases and J by 1 base, with 8 bases between. The germline V gene has CDR1 MNHEY and CDR2 SVGEGT. The CDR3 has 14 residues. CDR3 bases: TGTGCCAGCAGTTACCCAGGCCCGAACACTGAAGCTTTCTTT. It yields the protein CASSYPGPNTEAFF.

The rearrangement joins TRBV7-8 to TRBJ2-1; maybe TRBD2 (5 bases). The CDR3 covers 19 residues. Trimming pared 3 bases from V and 5 bases from J, leaving 26 bases between. Per the germline V gene, CDR1 is SGHVS and CDR2 is FQNEAQ. In DNA form, the CDR3 reads TGTGCCAGCAGCTTCACCTCGGGATTGACGTCCCCCACACACAATGAGCAGTTCTTC. It yields the protein CASSFTSGLTSPTHNEQFF.

J is TRBJ2-3 and V is TRBV9; 10 bases are a match to TRBD1. After removal of 3 bases from V and 7 bases from J, the junction contained 11 bases not matched to a gene. Germline V gene lookup returns CDR1 SGDLS and CDR2 YYNGEE. The CDR3 is 16 residues long. The CDR3 sequence: CASSGGTGVGINTQYF. The CDR3 DNA reads TGTGCCAGCAGCGGAGGGACAGGGGTTGGGATAAATACGCAGTATTTT.

This clone was counted a single time. V gene TRBV5-4 combines with J gene TRBJ2-3; 7 positions match TRBD2. Germline V gene data show CDR1 as SGHNT and CDR2 as YYREEE (reference sequence). Trimming removed 4 bases from V and 5 bases from J; junction bases left unmatched: 10. The CDR3 covers 15 residues. The CDR3 region has the DNA TGTGCCAGCAGCCGGCCCCACGCGGGGGTAGATACGCAGTATTTT. Its translation: CASSRPHAGVDTQYF.

The table lists this clone with a few counts. V is TRBV19 and J is TRBJ1-1; possible D gene TRBD1, 5 bases. Trimming pared 7 bases from V and 9 bases from J, leaving 15 bases between. Germline CDR1 is LNHDA and CDR2 is SQIVND (reference sequence). The CDR3 extends over 12 amino acids. The CDR3 loop reads CASTLGDFQAFF. DNA of the CDR3: TGTGCCAGTACCCTCGGGGACTTCCAAGCTTTCTTT. Drawing the rest from reference TRBV19 and TRBJ1-1, the complete variable domain is DGGITQSPKYLFRKEGQNVTLSCEQNLNHDAMYWYRQDPGQGLRLIYYSQIVNDFQKGDIAEGYSVSREKKESFPLTVTSAQKNPTAFYLCASTLGDFQAFFGQGTRLTVV.

The J gene is TRBJ2-3, the V gene TRBV3-1 (or the pseudogene TRBV3-2), with 13 bases matching TRBD2. CDR3 length: 15 amino acids. The J segment lost 7 bases and the V segment lost 4 bases, leaving 5 bases of the junction unmatched. Germline assignment: CDR1 LGHDT and CDR2 YNNKEL (reference sequence). This chain's CDR3 is CASSPTSGGANTQYF. In DNA form, the CDR3 reads TGTGCCAGCAGCCCAACTAGCGGGGGGGCGAATACGCAGTATTTT.

The chain carries TRBV11-2 and TRBJ1-4, with D possibly TRBD1 on 6 matching bases. Trimming removed 4 bases from V and 5 bases from J, with 14 bases in between. In germline, CDR1 is SGHAT, CDR2 FQNNGV. CDR3 length equals 15 residues. This CDR3 reads CASSSTGIGNEKLFF. The CDR3 coding sequence is TGTGCCAGCAGCTCAACAGGGATCGGGAATGAAAAACTGTTTTTT. The whole variable domain, filled in from reference TRBV11-2 and TRBJ1-4, reads EAGVAQSPRYKIIEKRQSVAFWCNPISGHATLYWYQQILGQGPKLLIQFQNNGVVDDSQLPKDRFSAERLKGVDSTLKIQPAKLEDSAVYLCASSSTGIGNEKLFFGSGTQLSVL.

V gene TRBV6-4 combines with J gene TRBJ1-6; a possible D gene is TRBD1 (5 bases). Germline V lookup: CDR1 MRHNA, CDR2 SNTAGT. V was pared by 11 bases and J by 10 bases, with 18 bases between. The CDR3 loop spans 13 amino acids. This CDR3 reads CALQASAGSPLHF. CDR3 bases: TGTGCCCTCCAGGCGAGTGCAGGGTCACCCCTCCACTTT.

The rearrangement uses TRBV19 and TRBJ1-2; 7 bases are shared with TRBD1. With 7 bases clipped from V and 2 bases from J, the junction kept 4 bases outside the gene matches. Germline V gives CDR1 LNHDA, CDR2 SQIVND (reference sequence). The CDR3 loop spans 13 amino acids. The CDR3 nucleotides read TGTGCCAGTACCCGGACAGGAAACTATGGCTACACCTTC. Protein product: CASTRTGNYGYTF.

The chain uses TRBV7-9 and TRBJ2-7; D perhaps matches TRBD1 (6 bases). CDR1 SEHNR and CDR2 FQNEAQ come from the germline V gene (reference sequence). Trimming took 10 bases from V and 3 from J, leaving 10 bases between them. The CDR3 extends over 11 amino acids. The CDR3 nucleotides read TGTGCCACAGGGGAGCTCTACGAGCAGTACTTC. Protein product: CATGELYEQYF.

This chain connects TRBV6-5 to TRBJ1-5; tentatively, D is TRBD1 (5 bases). The germline gives CDR1 MNHEY, CDR2 SVGAGI. The CDR3 runs 15 residues. V was clipped by 8 bases and J by 4 bases, with 18 bases between them. This CDR3 is CASVKTGLSNQPQHF. The CDR3 nucleotides read TGTGCCAGCGTTAAGACGGGACTCTCGAATCAGCCCCAGCATTTT.